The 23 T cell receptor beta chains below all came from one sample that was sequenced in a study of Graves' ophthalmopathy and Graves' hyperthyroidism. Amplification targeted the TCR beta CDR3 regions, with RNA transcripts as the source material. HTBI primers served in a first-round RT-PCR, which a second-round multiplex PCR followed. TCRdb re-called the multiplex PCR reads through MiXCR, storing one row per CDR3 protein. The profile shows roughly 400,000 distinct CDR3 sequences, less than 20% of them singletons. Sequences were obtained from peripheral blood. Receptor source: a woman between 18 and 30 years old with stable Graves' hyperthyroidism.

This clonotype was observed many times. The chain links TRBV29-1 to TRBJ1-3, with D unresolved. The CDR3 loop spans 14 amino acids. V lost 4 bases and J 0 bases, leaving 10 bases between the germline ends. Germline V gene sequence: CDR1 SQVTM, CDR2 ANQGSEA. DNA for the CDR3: TGCAGCGTTGGTGGCGTGAGCTCTGGAAACACCATATATTTT. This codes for CSVGGVSSGNTIYF.

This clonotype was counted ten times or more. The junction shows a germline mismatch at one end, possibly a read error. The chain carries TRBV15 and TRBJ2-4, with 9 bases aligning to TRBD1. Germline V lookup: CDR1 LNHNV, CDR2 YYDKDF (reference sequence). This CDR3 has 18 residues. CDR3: CATSSLGRTGARKNIKYF. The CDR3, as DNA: TGTGCCACCAGCAGCCTTGGTCGGACAGGGGCTCGAAAAAACATTAAGTACTTC.

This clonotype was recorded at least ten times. CDR3 amino acids: CASKKTANTEAFF. CDR3 nucleotide sequence: TGTGCCAGCAAAAAGACGGCAAACACTGAAGCTTTCTTT. The genes are TRBV7-3 and TRBJ1-1; D uncertain. Trimming took off 7 bases at V and 2 bases at J, with 11 bases between the two ends. Germline CDR1 and CDR2: SGHTA and FQGTGA. The length of the CDR3 is 13 residues.

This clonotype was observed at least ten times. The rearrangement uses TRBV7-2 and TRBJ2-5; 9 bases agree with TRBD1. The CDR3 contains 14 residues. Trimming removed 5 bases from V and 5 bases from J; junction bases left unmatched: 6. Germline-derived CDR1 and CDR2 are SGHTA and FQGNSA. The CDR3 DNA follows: TGTGCCAGCAGCCACCGGGACAGGGCGGAGACCCAGTACTTC. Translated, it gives CASSHRDRAETQYF.

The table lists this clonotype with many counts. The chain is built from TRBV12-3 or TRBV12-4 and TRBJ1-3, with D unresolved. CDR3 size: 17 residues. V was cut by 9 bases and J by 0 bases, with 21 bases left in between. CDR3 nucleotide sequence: TGTGCCAGAGCTTCAAATACAGAAACCTTCTCTGGAAACACCATATATTTT. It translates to CARASNTETFSGNTIYF.

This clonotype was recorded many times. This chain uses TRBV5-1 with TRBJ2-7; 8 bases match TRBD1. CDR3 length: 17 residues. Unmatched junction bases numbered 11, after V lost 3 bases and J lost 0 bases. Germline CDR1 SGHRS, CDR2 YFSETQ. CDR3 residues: CASSSVPRDRSSYEQYF. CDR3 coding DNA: TGCGCCAGCAGCTCGGTTCCCCGGGACAGGTCCTCCTACGAGCAGTACTTC.

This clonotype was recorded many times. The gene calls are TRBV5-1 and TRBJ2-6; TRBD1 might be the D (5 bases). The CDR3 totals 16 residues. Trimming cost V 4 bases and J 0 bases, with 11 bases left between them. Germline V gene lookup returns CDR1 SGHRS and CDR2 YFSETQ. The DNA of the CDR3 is TGCGCCAGCAGCCAGTACAGGAGCTCTGGGGCCAACGTCCTGACTTTC. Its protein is CASSQYRSSGANVLTF. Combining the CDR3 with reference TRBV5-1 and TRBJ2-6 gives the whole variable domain KAGVTQTPRYLIKTRGQQVTLSCSPISGHRSVSWYQQTPGQGLQFLFEYFSETQRNKGNFPGRFSGRQFSNSRSEMNVSTLELGDSALYLCASSQYRSSGANVLTFGAGSRLTVL.

CDR3 protein: CASNIRNPNTEAFF. The CDR3, as DNA: TGTGCCAGCAATATACGGAACCCGAACACTGAAGCTTTCTTT. The chain is built from TRBV12-3 or TRBV12-4 and TRBJ1-1; no definite D call. This CDR3 spans 14 amino acids. V lost 7 bases to trimming and J lost 1 base, with 13 bases between them.

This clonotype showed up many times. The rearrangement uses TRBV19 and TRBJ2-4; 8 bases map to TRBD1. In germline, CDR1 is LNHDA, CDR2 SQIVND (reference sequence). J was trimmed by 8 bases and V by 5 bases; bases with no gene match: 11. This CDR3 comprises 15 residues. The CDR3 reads CASSPSDRAIYIQYF. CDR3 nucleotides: TGTGCCAGTAGTCCGTCGGACAGGGCGATCTACATTCAGTACTTC.

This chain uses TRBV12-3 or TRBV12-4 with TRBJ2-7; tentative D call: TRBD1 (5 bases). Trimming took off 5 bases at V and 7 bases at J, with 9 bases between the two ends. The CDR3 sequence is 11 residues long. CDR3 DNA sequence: TGTGCCAGCAGTATTACAGGAGAGCAGTACTTC. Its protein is CASSITGEQYF.

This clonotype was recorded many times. The CDR3 coding sequence is TGTGCCAGCAGTGAGAGGGGGGATCGGGCTTTCTTT. This codes for CASSERGDRAFF. This chain joins TRBV6-1 and TRBJ1-1, with a possible D match to TRBD1 (6 bases). The germline CDR1 and CDR2 sequences are MNHNS and SASEGT. Trimming took 3 bases from V and 11 from J, leaving 13 bases between them. The CDR3 is 12 amino acids.

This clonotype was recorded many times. The CDR3 spells CASSLDGTSSGNTIYF. CDR3 DNA sequence: TGTGCCAGCAGCTTAGACGGGACAAGCTCTGGAAACACCATATATTTT. The chain couples TRBV11-2 to TRBJ1-3; the D gene is possibly TRBD1 (6 bases). The germline V and J ends were trimmed by 0 bases and 0 bases, with 9 bases remaining between them. This CDR3 region has 16 residues. Germline values: CDR1 SGHAT, CDR2 FQNNGV.

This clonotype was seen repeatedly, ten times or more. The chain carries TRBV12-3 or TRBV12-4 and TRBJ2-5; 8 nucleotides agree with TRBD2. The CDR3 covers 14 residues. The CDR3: CSSRPRRGEETQYF. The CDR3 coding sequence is TGTAGCAGCAGACCTAGGCGGGGGGAAGAGACCCAGTACTTC.

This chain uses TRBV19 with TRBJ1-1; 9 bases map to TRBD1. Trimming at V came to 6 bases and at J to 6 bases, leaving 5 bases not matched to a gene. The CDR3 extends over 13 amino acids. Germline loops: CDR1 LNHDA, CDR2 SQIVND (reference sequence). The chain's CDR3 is CASRDRGGSEAFF. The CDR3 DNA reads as TGTGCCAGTAGGGACAGGGGAGGGTCTGAAGCTTTCTTT.

CDR3 residues: CASSQSGRAETQYF. CDR3 DNA sequence: TGTGCCAGCAGCCAATCCGGGAGGGCAGAGACCCAGTACTTC. The J gene is TRBJ2-5, the V gene TRBV7-8, with 8 bases that match TRBD2. The V segment lost 5 bases and the J segment 4 bases; nucleotides outside the gene matches: 6. This CDR3 has 14 amino acids. CDR1 and CDR2 from the germline V gene are SGHVS and FQNEAQ.

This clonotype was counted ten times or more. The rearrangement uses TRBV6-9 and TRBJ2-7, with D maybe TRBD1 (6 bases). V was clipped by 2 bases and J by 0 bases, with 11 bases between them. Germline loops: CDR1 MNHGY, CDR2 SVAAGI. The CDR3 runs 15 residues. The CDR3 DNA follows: TGTGCCAGCAGTTATGTTACAGGGAGCTCCTACGAGCAGTACTTC. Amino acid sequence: CASSYVTGSSYEQYF.

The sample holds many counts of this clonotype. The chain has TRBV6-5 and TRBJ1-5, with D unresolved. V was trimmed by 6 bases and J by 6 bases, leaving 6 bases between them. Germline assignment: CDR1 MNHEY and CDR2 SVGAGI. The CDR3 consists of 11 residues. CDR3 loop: CASRGFQPQHF. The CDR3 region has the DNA TGTGCCAGCAGGGGTTTTCAGCCCCAGCATTTT.

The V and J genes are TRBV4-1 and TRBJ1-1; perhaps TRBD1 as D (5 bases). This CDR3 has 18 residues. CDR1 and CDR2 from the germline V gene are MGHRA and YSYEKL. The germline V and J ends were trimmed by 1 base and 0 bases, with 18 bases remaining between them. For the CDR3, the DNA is TGCGCCAGCAGCCAAGTGGGGGAAAAGCGGGGGATGAACACTGAAGCTTTCTTT. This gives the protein CASSQVGEKRGMNTEAFF.

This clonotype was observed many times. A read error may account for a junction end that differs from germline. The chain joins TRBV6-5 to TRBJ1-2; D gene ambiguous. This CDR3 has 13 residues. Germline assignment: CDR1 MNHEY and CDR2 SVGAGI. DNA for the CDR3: TGTGCCAGCAGTTACCGTGGCAGCCGGGGTCACGCCTTC. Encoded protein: CASSYRGSRGHAF.

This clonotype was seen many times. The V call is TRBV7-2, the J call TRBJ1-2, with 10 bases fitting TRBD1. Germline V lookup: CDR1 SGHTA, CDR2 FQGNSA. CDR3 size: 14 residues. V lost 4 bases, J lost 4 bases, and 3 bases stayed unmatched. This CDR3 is CASSSDRGTYGYTF. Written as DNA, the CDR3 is TGTGCCAGCAGCTCGGACAGGGGGACCTATGGCTACACCTTC.

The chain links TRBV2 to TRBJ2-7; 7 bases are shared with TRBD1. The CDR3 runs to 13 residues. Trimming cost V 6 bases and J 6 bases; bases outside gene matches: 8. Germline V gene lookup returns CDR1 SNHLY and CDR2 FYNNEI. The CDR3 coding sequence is TGTGCCAGCAGAGCTGACAGGGTTGGCGAGCAGTACTTC. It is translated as CASRADRVGEQYF.

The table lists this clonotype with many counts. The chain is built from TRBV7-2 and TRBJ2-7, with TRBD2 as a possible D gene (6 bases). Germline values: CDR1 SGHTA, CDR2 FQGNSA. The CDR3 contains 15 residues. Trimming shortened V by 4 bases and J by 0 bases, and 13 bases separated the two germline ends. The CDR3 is CASSSLATLSYEQYF. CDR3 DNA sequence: TGTGCCAGCAGCTCCCTAGCGACCCTCTCCTACGAGCAGTACTTC. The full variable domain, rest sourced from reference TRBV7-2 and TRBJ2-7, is GAGVSQSPSNKVTEKGKDVELRCDPISGHTALYWYRQSLGQGLEFLIYFQGNSAPDKSGLPSDRFSAERTGGSVSTLTIQRTQQEDSAVYLCASSSLATLSYEQYFGPGTRLTVT.

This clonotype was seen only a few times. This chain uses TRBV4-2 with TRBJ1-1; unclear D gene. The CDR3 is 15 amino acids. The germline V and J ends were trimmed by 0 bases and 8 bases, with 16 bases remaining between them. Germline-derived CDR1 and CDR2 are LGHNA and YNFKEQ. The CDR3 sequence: CASSQDVGRAEEAFF. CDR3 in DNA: TGTGCCAGCAGCCAAGATGTGGGAAGGGCAGAAGAAGCTTTCTTT.